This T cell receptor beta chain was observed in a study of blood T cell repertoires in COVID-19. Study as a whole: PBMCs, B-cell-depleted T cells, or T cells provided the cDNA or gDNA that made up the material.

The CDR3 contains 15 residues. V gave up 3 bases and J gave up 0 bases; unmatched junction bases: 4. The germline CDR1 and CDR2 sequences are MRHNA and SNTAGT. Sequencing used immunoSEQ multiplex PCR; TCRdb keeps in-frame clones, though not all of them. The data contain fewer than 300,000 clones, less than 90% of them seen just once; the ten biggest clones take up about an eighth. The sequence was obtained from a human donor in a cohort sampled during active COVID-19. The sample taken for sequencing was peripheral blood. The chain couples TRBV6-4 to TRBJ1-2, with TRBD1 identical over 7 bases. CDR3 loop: CASSETGQSNYGYTF. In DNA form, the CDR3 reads TGTGCCAGCAGTGAGACGGGACAGTCTAACTATGGCTACACCTTC.